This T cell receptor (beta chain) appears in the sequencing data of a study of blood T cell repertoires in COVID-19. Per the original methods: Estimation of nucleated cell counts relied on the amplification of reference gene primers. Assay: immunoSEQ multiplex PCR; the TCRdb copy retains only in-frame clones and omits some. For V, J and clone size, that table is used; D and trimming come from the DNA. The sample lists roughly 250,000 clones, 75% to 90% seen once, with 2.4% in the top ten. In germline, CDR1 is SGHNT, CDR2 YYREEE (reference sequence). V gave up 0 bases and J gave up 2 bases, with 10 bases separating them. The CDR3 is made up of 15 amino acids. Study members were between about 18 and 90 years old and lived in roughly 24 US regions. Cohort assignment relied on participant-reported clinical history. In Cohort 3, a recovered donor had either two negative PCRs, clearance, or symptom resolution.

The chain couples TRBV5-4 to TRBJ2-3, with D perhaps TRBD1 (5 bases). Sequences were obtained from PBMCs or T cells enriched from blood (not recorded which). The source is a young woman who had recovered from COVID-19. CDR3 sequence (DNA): TGTGCCAGCAGCTTGGGACAGCTCCCCACAGATACGCAGTATTTT. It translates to CASSLGQLPTDTQYF.